The 15 T cell receptor beta chains below were found in one sample sequenced in a study of patients and donors after allogeneic stem cell transplantation. TCRdb itself ran the RT-PCR reads through MiXCR, one entry per CDR3 protein. Here the sample spans some 92,000 distinct CDR3 sequences, about 48% being singletons. The sample taken for sequencing was blood, either unsorted or a sorted T cell fraction (not recorded which). The receptors here all came from a human donor who was either an allogeneic HSCT recipient or a stem cell or donor lymphocyte infusion donor (not recorded which). It is not recorded whose cells these are; they may come from a transplant donor.

The chain employs TRBV11-2 and TRBJ1-1; the match to TRBD1 covers 7 bases. Trimming at V came to 8 bases and at J to 8 bases, leaving 14 bases not matched to a gene. CDR3 size: 14 residues. From germline, CDR1 is SGHAT and CDR2 FQNNGV. This CDR3 is CASLGRFGTDEAFF. Written as DNA, the CDR3 is TGTGCCAGCTTGGGGCGCTTCGGGACAGACGAAGCTTTCTTT.

The rearrangement joins TRBV5-5 to TRBJ1-1, with 7 bases lining up with TRBD1. The CDR3 runs to 14 residues. The V gene end was trimmed by 0 bases and the J gene end by 3 bases; junction bases not matched to a gene: 2. CDR1 and CDR2 (germline): SGHKS, YYEKEE (reference sequence). In DNA form, the CDR3 reads TGTGCCAGCAGCTTGGCAAGGGGGCACACTGAAGCTTTCTTT. It specifies CASSLARGHTEAFF.

This chain joins TRBV12-3 or TRBV12-4 and TRBJ1-1, with D hard to call. Trimming removed 5 bases at V and 3 bases at J, with 7 bases between. CDR3 size: 12 residues. The CDR3 loop is CASSGRDTEAFF. In nucleotides, the CDR3 is TGTGCCAGCAGTGGACGGGACACTGAAGCTTTCTTT.

The chain has TRBV15 and TRBJ1-5, with a weak D call TRBD1 (5 bases). The CDR3 has 17 amino acids. Germline values: CDR1 LNHNV, CDR2 YYDKDF (reference sequence). Trimming removed 0 bases from V and 2 bases from J, with 14 bases in between. The chain's CDR3 is CATSRDPGRVGNQPQHF. CDR3 DNA sequence: TGTGCCACCAGCAGAGATCCCGGCAGGGTAGGCAATCAGCCCCAGCATTTT.

This clonotype was counted only a few times. This chain connects TRBV12-3 or TRBV12-4 to TRBJ1-3; tentative D call: TRBD1 (5 bases). The CDR3 length is 13 residues. The V and J ends lost 6 bases and 2 bases respectively, with 8 bases between them. CDR3 region: CASSRVAGNTIYF. The CDR3 DNA reads as TGTGCCAGCAGCAGGGTTGCTGGAAACACCATATATTTT.

This clonotype was found a few times. The chain recombines TRBV5-6 with TRBJ1-5, with a tentative D call TRBD1 (5 bases). The CDR3 contains 15 residues. Trimming shortened V by 0 bases and J by 5 bases, and 12 bases separated the two germline ends. Germline V gene sequence: CDR1 SGHDT, CDR2 YYEEEE. CDR3 amino acids: CASSLVRQGDQPQHF. DNA of the CDR3: TGTGCCAGCAGCTTGGTAAGGCAGGGAGATCAGCCCCAGCATTTT.

V usage is TRBV7-3 and J usage is TRBJ1-1; TRBD1 is a possible D gene (5 bases). The CDR3 spans 14 residues. Germline CDR1 and CDR2: SGHTA and FQGTGA. Trimming took 5 bases from V and 0 from J, leaving 10 bases between them. The CDR3, as DNA: TGTGCCAGCAGCCCAACGACAGTGAACACTGAAGCTTTCTTT. Its translation is CASSPTTVNTEAFF. Supplemented by reference TRBV7-3 and TRBJ1-1, the full variable domain reads GAGVSQTPSNKVTEKGKYVELRCDPISGHTALYWYRQSLGQGPEFLIYFQGTGAADDSGLPNDRFFAVRPEGSVSTLKIQRTERGDSAVYLCASSPTTVNTEAFFGQGTRLTVV.

The J gene is TRBJ1-2, the V gene TRBV28, with D unresolved. Trimming removed 5 bases at V and 5 bases at J, with 6 bases between. The germline V gene has CDR1 MDHEN and CDR2 SYDVKM. The CDR3 has 11 amino acids. The CDR3 is CASSLNYGYTF. CDR3 nucleotides: TGTGCCAGCAGTCTCAATTATGGCTACACCTTC.

CDR3 in amino acids: CASSYSKSPATLLIGELFF. CDR3 bases: TGTGCCAGCAGTTACTCGAAATCGCCCGCGACCCTTTTGATCGGGGAGCTGTTTTTT. The chain carries TRBV6-5 and TRBJ2-2; no clear D. V gave up 0 bases and J gave up 7 bases, with 24 bases separating them. Per the germline V gene, CDR1 is MNHEY and CDR2 is SVGAGI. This CDR3 spans 19 amino acids.

This chain uses TRBV12-3 or TRBV12-4 with TRBJ2-5; weak D call: TRBD1 (5 bases). This CDR3 has 14 residues. Trimming cost V 2 bases and J 5 bases, with 12 bases left between them. CDR3 coding DNA: TGTGCCAGCAGTTTAAATAGAGCAGGGGAGACCCAGTACTTC. Amino acids: CASSLNRAGETQYF.

This clonotype was counted between two and nine times. The chain employs TRBV21-1 and TRBJ1-6. TRBV21-1 represents a pseudogene. The CDR3 length is 17 residues. CDR3 loop: CASSKLTGGSYNSPLHF. CDR3 nucleotide sequence: TGTGCCAGCAGCAAACTAACTGGAGGCTCCTATAATTCACCCCTCCACTTT.

The chain joins TRBV27 to TRBJ1-2, with 7 positions matching TRBD1. The CDR3 has 17 amino acids. Germline-derived CDR1 and CDR2 are MNHEY and SMNVEV (reference sequence). The junction had 12 bases not matched to a gene; V was cut back by 1 base and J by 4 bases. The CDR3 DNA follows: TGTGCCAGCAGTTTATTTTATTCGGGGACAGCTCCCTATGGCTACACCTTC. It yields the protein CASSLFYSGTAPYGYTF.

This clonotype appeared a single time. The chain couples TRBV12-3 or TRBV12-4 to TRBJ2-1, with 9 bases aligning to TRBD2. The CDR3 sequence is 14 residues long. J lost 8 bases, V lost 5 bases, and 7 bases had no gene match. The CDR3 region is CASSPGLAEHEQFF. The CDR3 coding sequence is TGTGCCAGCAGTCCGGGACTAGCAGAGCATGAGCAGTTCTTC.

This clonotype was observed a handful of times. The V and J genes are TRBV3-1 and TRBJ1-2; D gene unclear. The CDR3 runs to 13 residues. V lost 5 bases and J lost 5, with 12 bases in between. The germline V gene has CDR1 LGHDT and CDR2 YNNKEL (reference sequence). The CDR3 DNA sequence: TGTGCCAGCAGCTTAAGCGGGATGTATGGCTACACCTTC. Translating it yields CASSLSGMYGYTF.

CDR3 amino acids: CASSPHGGGGNTIYF. Here the CDR3 DNA reads TGTGCCAGCAGCCCTCATGGGGGAGGCGGAAACACCATATATTTT. V is TRBV12-3 or TRBV12-4 and J is TRBJ1-3; weak D call: TRBD1 (5 bases). This CDR3 region has 15 residues. V lost 6 bases, J lost 4 bases, and 16 bases lay in between.